This T cell receptor (beta chain) was identified during a study of blood T cell repertoires in COVID-19. Across the study: COVID-19 samples, acute and convalescent, were from the United States, Italy and Spain.

The study assigned cohorts using participant-reported clinical history. Original analysis: Nucleated cell number was recorded as an estimate derived from reference gene primer amplification. The assay was immunoSEQ multiplex PCR, and TCRdb's table has in-frame clones only and misses some. V and J calls and clone size are given by that table; D and trimming were obtained from the DNA. The sample has nearly 350,000 clones; about 88% are singletons. Trimming took off 3 bases at V and 5 bases at J, with 16 bases between the two ends. Germline lookup yields CDR1 LNHDA and CDR2 SQIVND (reference sequence). The CDR3 extends over 15 amino acids.

The chain employs TRBV19 and TRBJ2-5; D may be TRBD1 (7 bases). Sequencing used PBMCs or T cells enriched from blood (not recorded which). The sequence was obtained from a young woman who had recovered from COVID-19. CDR3 DNA sequence: TGTGCCAGTAGTATGGGCAGGGGGACTCGGGAGACCCAGTACTTC. It is translated as CASSMGRGTRETQYF.